This T cell receptor (beta chain) was recovered during a study of cytomegalovirus exposure and HLA in healthy donors. Whole-study findings and limits: Beyond CMV serostatus, there was no information to go on about immune exposure.

Germline V lookup: CDR1 WNHNN, CDR2 SYGVQD (reference sequence). With 2 bases clipped from V and 0 bases from J, the junction kept 6 bases outside the gene matches. This CDR3 has 17 amino acids. PCR used 60 Vbeta primers and 13 Jbeta primers. Some clones are missing from TCRdb's copy, which holds only in-frame ones; the method was immunoSEQ multiplex PCR. The table includes fewer than 200,000 clones, about 75% detected once. This clone was observed once. Its antigen is still unknown. This clonotype was sampled from a female donor in good health and CMV-seronegative. The rearrangement joins TRBV10-1 to TRBJ1-3; TRBD1 agrees at 8 bases. The material sequenced was PBMCs. In DNA form, the CDR3 reads TGCGCCAGCAGTGAGCCGGGACAGGAGATCTCTGGAAACACCATATATTTT. Its translation: CASSEPGQEISGNTIYF.